Listed below are T cell receptor beta chains from one sample, sequenced in a study of identical twins. TCRdb reprocessed the 5' RACE reads via MiXCR and lists one record per CDR3 protein. Among about 530,000 distinct CDR3 sequences listed, about 16% were seen once. These data also formed part of another study, on yellow fever vaccine responses in identical twins.

The material sequenced was CD4+ T cells sorted from blood. These receptors came from a young woman in good health. Both conserved end residues are part of each CDR3. D genes are given only for firm matches. A clone size is listed for some rows: how often the clone was seen (once, few, many), or a class if it is expanded.

>-|TRBV6-5|TRBJ2-1|-
CASSSAGNEQFF
TGTGCCAGCAGTTCGGCCGGCAATGAGCAGTTCTTC
>TRBD2|TRBV10-3|TRBJ2-1|few
CAISDGAGDEQFF
TGTGCCATCAGTGACGGAGCGGGAGATGAGCAGTTCTTC
>TRBD2|TRBV25-1|TRBJ2-5|many
CASSSLTSGIETQYF
TGTGCCAGCTCCAGCCTGACTAGCGGGATAGAGACCCAGTACTTC
>-|TRBV5-1|TRBJ2-7|few
CASSYGQMAYEQYF
TGCGCCAGCAGCTACGGACAGATGGCCTACGAGCAGTACTTC
>-|TRBV12-3/TRBV12-4|TRBJ2-5|-
CASSLNPNGETQYF
TGTGCCAGCAGCCTCAATCCGAACGGGGAGACCCAGTACTTC
>-|TRBV7-9|TRBJ2-5|few
CASALSELKETQYF
TGTGCCAGCGCCCTTAGTGAATTGAAAGAGACCCAGTACTTC
>-|TRBV18|TRBJ2-1|few
CASSPGPRGEQFF
TGTGCCAGCTCACCTGGACCAAGGGGTGAGCAGTTCTTC
>TRBD2|TRBV27|TRBJ2-5|-
CASSAAGGYGTQYF
TGTGCCAGCAGCGCCGCGGGAGGTTATGGGACCCAGTACTTC
>-|TRBV6-5|TRBJ1-1|many
CASSSRLNTEAFF
TGTGCCAGCAGTTCCCGGTTGAACACTGAAGCTTTCTTT
>TRBD1|TRBV5-1|TRBJ2-2|few
CASSWDSPGTGELFF
TGCGCCAGCAGCTGGGACAGTCCGGGAACCGGGGAGCTGTTTTTT
>TRBD1|TRBV29-1|TRBJ1-1|-
CSVEGDRGSTEAFF
TGCAGCGTTGAAGGGGACAGGGGTTCCACTGAAGCTTTCTTT